Below, 27 T cell receptor beta chains from the same sample are listed, as sequenced in a study of neurological immune-mediated disorders. TCRdb reanalysed the 5' RACE reads using MiXCR and keeps one entry per CDR3 protein. The data hold tens of thousands of distinct CDR3 sequences, with 4.3% observed a single time. Time point in this sample: longitudinal time-point 3. Material: PBMCs. The receptors originated from a woman aged 55-69 years with multiple sclerosis.

This clonotype has at least ten counts. V and J are TRBV9 and TRBJ2-1; 10 bases match TRBD2. CDR1 is SGDLS, CDR2 YYNGEE, per germline. The CDR3 spans 14 residues. Germline trimming cut 4 bases from V and 7 bases from J; bases unmatched to any gene: 5. This CDR3 reads CASSPVSGGNEQFF. CDR3 DNA: TGTGCCAGCAGCCCCGTTAGCGGGGGGAATGAGCAGTTCTTC.

Many counts were recorded for this clonotype. The CDR3: CASSYSGRTPANYGYTF. The DNA of the CDR3 is TGTGCCAGCAGTTACTCGGGCAGAACCCCCGCTAACTATGGCTACACCTTC. V and J are TRBV6-6 and TRBJ1-2; no firm D call. There are 17 residues in the CDR3. Trimming removed 0 bases from V and 0 bases from J, with 14 bases in between. Germline CDR1 reads MNHNY; CDR2 reads SVGAGI (reference sequence).

Ten or more counts support this clonotype. The V and J genes are TRBV20-1 and TRBJ1-3, with no clear D. Trimming stripped 6 bases from V and 0 bases from J, with 12 bases between. CDR3 length equals 14 residues. Germline V lookup: CDR1 DFQATT, CDR2 SNEGSKA (reference sequence). The CDR3 DNA reads TGCAGTGCCAAGGACGGGTTCTCTGGAAACACCATATATTTT. Its translation: CSAKDGFSGNTIYF.

At least ten counts were recorded for this clonotype. The V call is TRBV14, the J call TRBJ1-6; D gene ambiguous. Between the trimmed V and J ends, which lost 4 bases and 6 bases, there was a span of 13 bases. Germline V CDR1 and CDR2: SGHDN, FVKESK. The CDR3 has 15 amino acids. The CDR3 sequence: CASSPTQRGNSPLHF. Written as DNA, the CDR3 is TGTGCCAGCAGCCCCACCCAACGGGGTAATTCACCCCTCCACTTT. The variable domain in full, completed from reference TRBV14 and TRBJ1-6, reads EAGVTQFPSHSVIEKGQTVTLRCDPISGHDNLYWYRRVMGKEIKFLLHFVKESKQDESGMPNNRFLAERTGGTYSTLKVQPAELEDSGVYFCASSPTQRGNSPLHFGNGTRLTVT.

This clonotype was recorded many times. This chain uses TRBV5-1 with TRBJ2-1, with TRBD2 as a possible D gene (6 bases). CDR3 length equals 14 residues. Germline V gene lookup returns CDR1 SGHRS and CDR2 YFSETQ. V lost 4 bases, J lost 6 bases, and 14 bases lay in between. The CDR3 DNA follows: TGCGCCAGCAGCCTGATTTTGGGGGGCAATGAGCAGTTCTTC. It yields the protein CASSLILGGNEQFF. Filled out from reference TRBV5-1 and TRBJ2-1, the complete variable domain reads KAGVTQTPRYLIKTRGQQVTLSCSPISGHRSVSWYQQTPGQGLQFLFEYFSETQRNKGNFPGRFSGRQFSNSRSEMNVSTLELGDSALYLCASSLILGGNEQFFGPGTRLTVL.

This clonotype was seen ten or more times. In nucleotides, the CDR3 is TGCGCCAGCAGCTTGGACGGCGGGTGGGTCGAGCAGTACTTC. It is translated as CASSLDGGWVEQYF. The rearrangement uses TRBV5-1 and TRBJ2-7; possible D gene TRBD2, 5 bases. This CDR3 is 14 amino acids long. The germline V gene has CDR1 SGHRS and CDR2 YFSETQ. With 0 bases removed from V and 6 bases from J, the gap between germline ends came to 13 bases.

The sample holds many counts of this clonotype. This chain uses TRBV20-1 with TRBJ2-1; D might be TRBD2 (6 bases). CDR1 and CDR2 from the germline V gene are DFQATT and SNEGSKA (reference sequence). The CDR3 loop spans 14 amino acids. V was shortened by 3 bases and J by 3 bases, with 12 bases between the two germline ends. This CDR3 is CSASTGTRYNEQFF. The CDR3 coding sequence is TGCAGTGCTAGCACCGGGACTCGCTACAATGAGCAGTTCTTC.

The sample holds many counts of this clonotype. The chain recombines TRBV7-9 with TRBJ2-1; 11 positions agree with TRBD2. V shed 1 base, J shed 3 bases, and the junction held 8 bases outside the gene matches. Looked up from germline, CDR1 is SEHNR and CDR2 is FQNEAQ (reference sequence). This CDR3 region has 18 residues. Here the CDR3 DNA reads TGTGCCAGCAGCTTAGTGCCCTGGACTAGCGGGTACTACAATGAGCAGTTCTTC. Translated, it gives CASSLVPWTSGYYNEQFF. Full variable domain (remainder filled in from reference TRBV7-9 and TRBJ2-1): DTGVSQNPRHKITKRGQNVTFRCDPISEHNRLYWYRQTLGQGPEFLTYFQNEAQLEKSRLLSDRFSAERPKGSFSTLEIQRTEQGDSAMYLCASSLVPWTSGYYNEQFFGPGTRLTVL.

This clonotype was recorded at least ten times. The rearrangement joins TRBV25-1 to TRBJ2-7; 8 bases map to TRBD1. In germline, CDR1 is MGHDK, CDR2 SYGVNS. The trim removed 4 bases at V and 4 bases at J, leaving 9 bases unmatched. The CDR3 sequence is 15 residues long. The CDR3 nucleotides read TGTGCCAGCAGTGGATTCGGCCAGGGGGCGTACGAGCAGTACTTC. Translated: CASSGFGQGAYEQYF.

This chain links TRBV14 with TRBJ2-3, with D hard to call. Germline V lookup: CDR1 SGHDN, CDR2 FVKESK. V was clipped by 0 bases and J by 2 bases, with 9 bases between them. The CDR3 extends over 15 amino acids. CDR3 residues: CASSQEYLATDTQYF. CDR3 DNA: TGTGCCAGCAGCCAAGAATACTTAGCCACAGATACGCAGTATTTT.

This clonotype was counted only a few times. The chain has TRBV18 and TRBJ2-7; the match to TRBD2 covers 13 bases. V lost 1 base, J lost 4 bases, and 4 bases stayed unmatched. The CDR3 has 16 residues. The germline V gene has CDR1 KGHSH and CDR2 LQKENI. CDR3 coding DNA: TGTGCCAGCTCACCACAACTAGCGGGGGGGAGTTACGAGCAGTACTTC. It is translated as CASSPQLAGGSYEQYF.

Details on this clonotype: The germline gene is not matched at one end of the junction; a read error may be the cause. The CDR3 bases are TGTGCTAGCAGCCCCGGGCAGGGACAGGGCCTCCTTGGGGAGCAGTACTTC. It is translated as CASSPGQGQGLLGEQYF. The chain combines TRBV7-7 with TRBJ2-7; 9 nucleotides line up with TRBD1. The CDR3 contains 17 residues. The germline gives CDR1 SSHAT, CDR2 FNYEAQ (reference sequence).

This clonotype appeared many times. J is TRBJ1-1 and V is TRBV29-1; 7 positions agree with TRBD1. The CDR3 extends over 14 amino acids. Germline V gives CDR1 SQVTM, CDR2 ANQGSEA. J gave up 0 bases and V 7 bases, and 8 bases lay outside the gene matches. CDR3 nucleotide sequence: TGCAGCGGGATACGACAGGGCTTGAACACTGAAGCTTTCTTT. This encodes CSGIRQGLNTEAFF.

This clonotype occurred many times. The chain combines TRBV15 with TRBJ1-2; the D gene is possibly TRBD1 (6 bases). Germline CDR1 is LNHNV and CDR2 is YYDKDF (reference sequence). Trimming pared 5 bases from V and 4 bases from J, leaving 20 bases between. The CDR3 has 16 residues. The CDR3 nucleotides read TGTGCCACCAGCCCTCAGGGGCGGGGTACTCTCTATGGCTACACCTTC. Its protein is CATSPQGRGTLYGYTF.

Many counts were recorded for this clonotype. The gene calls are TRBV18 and TRBJ2-5; 11 bases are a match to TRBD2. The V and J ends lost 4 bases and 2 bases, in that order; junction bases with no gene match: 6. The CDR3 has 16 amino acids. Germline values: CDR1 KGHSH, CDR2 LQKENI. CDR3 nucleotides: TGTGCCAGCTCACGGTCGGGACTAGCGGCTCAAGAGACCCAGTACTTC. Protein sequence: CASSRSGLAAQETQYF.

This clonotype showed up many times. The chain joins TRBV5-1 to TRBJ2-2; 8 bases agree with TRBD1. The germline V gene encodes CDR1 SGHRS and CDR2 YFSETQ. CDR3 length: 14 residues. J gave up 5 bases and V 6 bases, and 6 bases lay outside the gene matches. The CDR3 nucleotides are TGCGCCAGCAACCCAGGGGGCCGTACCGGGGAGCTGTTTTTT. Protein sequence: CASNPGGRTGELFF.

This clonotype was counted at least ten times. The chain recombines TRBV5-1 with TRBJ2-5; no clear D gene. CDR3 size: 12 residues. Germline V gene lookup returns CDR1 SGHRS and CDR2 YFSETQ. The ends were cut back, 5 bases at V and 3 bases at J, with 8 bases in the middle. The CDR3 nucleotides read TGCGCCAGCAGTCAAATAGAAGAGACCCAGTACTTC. Amino acids: CASSQIEETQYF.

This clonotype was observed many times. The chain has TRBV5-1 and TRBJ2-7; D call uncertain. Trimming stripped 1 base from V and 0 bases from J, with 8 bases between. There are 14 residues in the CDR3. Germline V gene lookup returns CDR1 SGHRS and CDR2 YFSETQ. CDR3 sequence reads: CASSLTQNSYEQYF. The CDR3 DNA reads TGCGCCAGCAGCTTGACACAGAACTCCTACGAGCAGTACTTC.

The rearrangement links TRBV3-1 to TRBJ2-3; 9 bases agree with TRBD2. This CDR3 has 19 amino acids. V lost 0 bases to trimming and J lost 4 bases; unmatched junction nucleotides: 14. Germline V CDR1 and CDR2: LGHDT, YNNKEL (reference sequence). CDR3 protein: CASSQDLWASGVQADTQYF. CDR3 nucleotides: TGTGCCAGCAGCCAAGATCTTTGGGCTAGCGGGGTCCAGGCAGATACGCAGTATTTT.

In this sample, this clonotype turned up many times. This chain links TRBV20-1 with TRBJ1-2; maybe TRBD1 (5 bases). Germline-derived CDR1 and CDR2 are DFQATT and SNEGSKA (reference sequence). The CDR3 loop spans 14 amino acids. Trimming stripped 4 bases from V and 4 bases from J, with 16 bases between. The CDR3 here is CSAIPGGTPYGYTF. The DNA of the CDR3 is TGCAGTGCTATCCCCGGGGGAACCCCCTATGGCTACACCTTC.

There are many counts of this clonotype. This chain joins TRBV6-1 and TRBJ2-2; D is unresolved. CDR3 length: 15 residues. CDR1 and CDR2 from the germline V gene are MNHNS and SASEGT. V lost 10 bases, J lost 4 bases, and 19 bases lay in between. CDR3 loop: CAISPLGLGTGELFF. CDR3 DNA sequence: TGTGCCATCTCCCCCCTCGGGCTCGGCACCGGGGAGCTGTTTTTT.

This clonotype has a count of ten or more. The chain is built from TRBV10-2 and TRBJ2-5; TRBD2 matches 7 bases. With V trimmed by 7 bases and J by 2 bases, 10 bases remained unmatched. The CDR3 consists of 15 residues. Germline assignment: CDR1 WSHSY and CDR2 SAAADI. CDR3 amino acids: CASIGTGTTQETQYF. The CDR3 DNA follows: TGCGCCAGCATAGGCACCGGGACTACTCAAGAGACCCAGTACTTC.

This clonotype has ten or more counts. The chain recombines TRBV3-1 with TRBJ2-2; unclear D gene. The CDR3 extends over 14 amino acids. V was pared by 2 bases and J by 1 base, with 5 bases between. In germline, CDR1 is LGHDT, CDR2 YNNKEL (reference sequence). Here the CDR3 reads CASSQFLNTGELFF. Written as DNA, the CDR3 is TGTGCCAGCAGCCAATTCCTGAACACCGGGGAGCTGTTTTTT.

The chain is built from TRBV10-1 and TRBJ1-1; maybe TRBD1 (5 bases). The CDR3 length is 11 residues. Germline values: CDR1 WNHNN, CDR2 SYGVQD (reference sequence). Between the trimmed V and J ends, which lost 4 bases and 11 bases, there was a span of 11 bases. The CDR3 region has the DNA TGCGCCAGCAGTGGGGCAGGGTCGGCTTTCTTT. This translates into CASSGAGSAFF.

The table lists this clonotype with many counts. The rearrangement joins TRBV6-5 to TRBJ1-3; perhaps TRBD1 as D (5 bases). Germline-derived CDR1 and CDR2 are MNHEY and SVGAGI. The V and J ends lost 0 bases and 2 bases respectively, with 14 bases between them. The CDR3 contains 17 residues. Here the CDR3 DNA reads TGTGCCAGCAGTTACTCGGGTCTCCAGGGAACTGGAAACACCATATATTTT. It is translated as CASSYSGLQGTGNTIYF.

This clonotype was recorded many times. The rearrangement links TRBV2 to TRBJ2-3; no clear D gene. Trimming stripped 7 bases from V and 1 base from J, with 15 bases between. Germline-derived CDR1 and CDR2 are SNHLY and FYNNEI. The CDR3 has 15 amino acids. The CDR3 DNA reads as TGTGCCAGCATAGGTAGAAACCTCGGCACAGATACGCAGTATTTT. Amino acid sequence: CASIGRNLGTDTQYF.

This clonotype was recorded at least ten times. The CDR3 loop is CASSQDRKGGAQLNTEAFF. CDR3 in DNA: TGCGCCAGCAGCCAAGATCGTAAGGGAGGGGCCCAGTTGAACACTGAAGCTTTCTTT. The V and J genes are TRBV4-1 and TRBJ1-1, with a weak D call TRBD1 (5 bases). Trimming pared 0 bases from V and 0 bases from J, leaving 20 bases between. The CDR3 is 19 residues long. Per the germline V gene, CDR1 is MGHRA and CDR2 is YSYEKL.